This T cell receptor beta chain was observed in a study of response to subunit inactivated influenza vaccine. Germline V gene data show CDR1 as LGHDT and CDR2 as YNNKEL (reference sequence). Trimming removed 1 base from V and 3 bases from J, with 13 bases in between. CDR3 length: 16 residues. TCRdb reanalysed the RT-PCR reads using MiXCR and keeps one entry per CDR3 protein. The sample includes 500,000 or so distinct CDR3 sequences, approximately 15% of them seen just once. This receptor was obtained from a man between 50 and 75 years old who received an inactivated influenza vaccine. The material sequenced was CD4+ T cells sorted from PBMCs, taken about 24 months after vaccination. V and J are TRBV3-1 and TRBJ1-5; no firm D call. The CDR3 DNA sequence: TGTGCCAGCAGCCAAGGGGGTGGCAGGCACAATCAGCCCCAGCATTTT. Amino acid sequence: CASSQGGGRHNQPQHF.